This TCR beta chain originates from a study of identical twins (dated by TCRdb to 2016 to 2017). About the study as a whole: TCR alpha and beta repertoires from monozygotic twins, unrelated adults of various ages and cord blood were deep-sequenced to test whether fetal clonotypes persist. To rule out contamination, the twin experiments were replicated at different times with different library preparation protocols. Points the paper makes about the study in general: In monozygotic twins, recombination models systematically underestimated out-of-frame TCR alpha sharing, but the models matched the sharing seen between unrelated individuals. The excess sharing between twins in beta out-of-frame sequences was weaker because fewer shared sequences reduced the signal-to-noise ratio. Compared with coincidental sharing between unrelated individuals, out-of-frame TCR alpha sequences shared between twins had an excess of sequences with low generation probability. Fewer insertions were carried by abundant cord blood beta clonotypes, a similar but weaker trend appeared in young adult naive repertoires, and no such trend appeared in memory repertoires. Because the same donors could not be followed over many years, the conclusions depended on cross-sectional statistical analysis. Zero-insertion analyses could be partly confounded by invariant T cells such as MAIT and iNKT, though diverse VJ usage argued against such confounding for most clonotypes.

Library preparation employed 5' RACE. Sequencing was carried out with an Illumina HiSeq 2000. Template switching added a universal primer binding site, and the final cDNA carried a unique molecular identifier that allowed TCR cDNA molecules to be counted accurately. Specific primers in the conserved constant-segment region were used to synthesize first-strand cDNA for TCR alpha and beta chains. To control for contamination, each cDNA library was double barcoded with a SMART-Mk sample barcode plus Illumina barcodes. TruSeq adapter sequences, together with Illumina sample barcodes, were added in two successive PCR steps. The TCR alpha and beta cDNA libraries were sequenced on the Illumina HiSeq platform using custom primers. The study's own analysis went as follows. Raw reads were processed with MiGEC to extract unique molecular identifiers, and MiXCR was used to determine CDR3 positions. Recombination models were inferred per individual with the repgenHMM and IGoR tools using an EM algorithm. The analysis of shared clonotypes was done with the tcR package in R, with sharing normalized by the product of cloneset sizes. Out-of-frame nonproductive sequences were analyzed to study raw recombination free of thymic and clonal selection effects. TCRdb cleaned the public reads at Q25 with fastp, built clones with MiXCR and kept in-frame beta chains. Each record represents a unique CDR3 protein, reported with the most common genes and DNA among its rows. The V and J calls, along with clone size, are taken from TCRdb and not from the paper's own processing. The sample contains roughly 250,000 distinct CDR3 sequences, around 15% of them found a single time. Clones ranked in the top ten supply approximately 9.3% of the sample.

Relative to germline, V is 5 bases shorter and J is 7 bases shorter, with 14 bases between their ends. The CDR3 runs 14 amino acids, cysteine and phenylalanine included. Only the CDR3 portion is preserved as DNA: 42 bases, with reading frame beginning at the first base. All donors were healthy Caucasians. Miltenyi CD45RO+ enrichment and human naive T-cell isolation kits were used to isolate memory (CD45RO+) and naive T cells from PBMC. On this clonotype itself: Its specific antigen is unknown. No much larger clone is present one base from it, and per-base qualities are unavailable.

This TCR derives from a woman aged 18-30 years in good health. What was sequenced was memory (CD45RO+) T cells sorted from blood. What this sample's cell subset or site label stands for: CD45RO+ enriched T cells. The sequence joins TRBV12-3 or TRBV12-4 to TRBJ1-4; the D segment could be TRBD1, given 5 matching bases. The bases read TGTGCCAGCAGTCCCCGGGACTTGCTTGAAAAACTGTTTTTT. Its protein product is CASSPRDLLEKLFF.